This T cell receptor beta chain is drawn from a study of neurological immune-mediated disorders. TCRdb re-derived calls from the 5' RACE reads in MiXCR, one entry per CDR3 protein. The sample shows 81,000 or so distinct CDR3 sequences, roughly 13% of them seen only once. Trimming removed 5 bases from V and 0 bases from J; junction bases left unmatched: 6. The CDR3 extends over 16 amino acids. In germline, CDR1 is SEHNR, CDR2 FQNEAQ (reference sequence). A remark on this clonotype: Being one base from a much bigger clone, this may be a read error.

Stated time point: longitudinal time-point 2. The rearrangement uses TRBV7-9 and TRBJ2-3, with 9 bases that match TRBD1. Sequencing input: PBMCs. The receptor's source is a female donor with HTLV-1-associated myelopathy (HAM/TSP). CDR3 amino acids: CASSTNRGRSTDTQYF. The DNA of the CDR3 is TGTGCCAGCAGCACAAACAGGGGGCGAAGCACAGATACGCAGTATTTT.